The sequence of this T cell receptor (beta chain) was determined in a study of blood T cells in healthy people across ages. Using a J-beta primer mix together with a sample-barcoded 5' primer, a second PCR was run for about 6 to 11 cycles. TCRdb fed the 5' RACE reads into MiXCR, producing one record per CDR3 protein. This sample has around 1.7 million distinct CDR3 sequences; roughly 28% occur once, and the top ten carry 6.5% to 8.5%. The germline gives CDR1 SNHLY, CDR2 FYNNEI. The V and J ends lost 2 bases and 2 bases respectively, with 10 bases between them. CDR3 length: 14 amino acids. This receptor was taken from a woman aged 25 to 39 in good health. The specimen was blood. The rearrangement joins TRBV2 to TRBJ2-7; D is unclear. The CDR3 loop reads CASSELGITYEQYF. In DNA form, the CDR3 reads TGTGCCAGCAGTGAACTGGGGATCACCTACGAGCAGTACTTC.